These 13 T cell receptor beta chains were all obtained from the same sample, sequenced in a study of blood T cell repertoires in COVID-19. TCRdb's copy holds only in-frame clones and misses some; the assay was immunoSEQ multiplex PCR. The repertoire holds fewer than 350,000 clones, with approximately 86% as singletons. Sample: peripheral blood. These receptors originate from a woman between 65 and 79 years old with COVID-19, enrolled during active disease.

The chain employs TRBV4-1 and TRBJ1-2; TRBD1 agrees at 9 bases. This CDR3 has 15 residues. Germline CDR1 is MGHRA and CDR2 is YSYEKL. Trimming at V came to 5 bases and at J to 0 bases, leaving 4 bases not matched to a gene. The chain's CDR3 is CASSFRTGANYGYTF. The CDR3 bases are TGCGCCAGCAGCTTCCGGACAGGGGCTAACTATGGCTACACCTTC.

The CDR3 spells CASGLVRSLIQENNEQFF. The CDR3 DNA follows: TGTGCTAGTGGTTTGGTACGGTCCCTAATTCAAGAAAACAATGAGCAGTTCTTC. This rearrangement joins TRBV12-5 to TRBJ2-1, with D uncertain. Germline CDR1 and CDR2: LGHNT and FRNRAP. Trimming cost V 0 bases and J 5 bases, with 20 bases left between them. This CDR3 spans 18 amino acids. The whole variable domain, remainder taken from reference TRBV12-5 and TRBJ2-1, is DARVTQTPRHKVTEMGQEVTMRCQPILGHNTVFWYRQTMMQGLELLAYFRNRAPLDDSGMPKDRFSAEMPDATLATLKIQPSEPRDSAVYFCASGLVRSLIQENNEQFFGPGTRLTVL.

The V and J genes are TRBV19 and TRBJ1-4; 7 bases line up with TRBD1. The CDR3 is 15 residues long. Germline CDR1 reads LNHDA; CDR2 reads SQIVND (reference sequence). Losses at the gene ends were 4 bases for V and 2 bases for J; bases not matched to a gene: 4. CDR3 bases: TGTGCCAGTAGTAGGGACAGAGGGACTAATGAAAAACTGTTTTTT. Translation gives CASSRDRGTNEKLFF.

This clone has more than one count but fewer than ten. V is TRBV6-5 and J is TRBJ1-1; D possibly corresponds to TRBD1 (5 bases). The germline V gene has CDR1 MNHEY and CDR2 SVGAGI. V gave up 2 bases and J gave up 3 bases, with 7 bases separating them. This CDR3 is built from 13 residues. CDR3 in DNA: TGTGCCAGCAGTTACGGCAGGGACACTGAAGCTTTCTTT. Translated, it gives CASSYGRDTEAFF.

The table lists this clone with a few counts. V usage is TRBV19 and J usage is TRBJ2-7; 10 bases fit TRBD1. The CDR3 length is 14 residues. Germline CDR1 LNHDA, CDR2 SQIVND (reference sequence). J lost 6 bases, V lost 6 bases, and 8 bases had no gene match. CDR3: CASSLRDRGREQYF. CDR3 bases: TGTGCCAGTAGCCTCCGGGACAGGGGCCGCGAGCAGTACTTC. Filled out from reference TRBV19 and TRBJ2-7, the complete variable domain reads DGGITQSPKYLFRKEGQNVTLSCEQNLNHDAMYWYRQDPGQGLRLIYYSQIVNDFQKGDIAEGYSVSREKKESFPLTVTSAQKNPTAFYLCASSLRDRGREQYFGPGTRLTVT.

The chain couples TRBV6-5 to TRBJ2-7, with a possible D match to TRBD1 (6 bases). Germline CDR1 MNHEY, CDR2 SVGAGI. The CDR3 spans 13 residues. V was shortened by 6 bases and J by 2 bases, with 11 bases between the two germline ends. The CDR3 coding sequence is TGTGCCAGCAGAACAGGGCTTCCCTACGAGCAGTACTTC. Encoded protein: CASRTGLPYEQYF.

Written as DNA, the CDR3 is TGTGCCAGCATTCTCGACGGGTACAATGAGCAGTTCTTC. Protein product: CASILDGYNEQFF. The V and J genes are TRBV6-5 and TRBJ2-1; D is unclear. The CDR3 loop spans 13 amino acids. CDR1 and CDR2 from the germline V gene are MNHEY and SVGAGI. The V end was cut by 7 bases, the J end by 4 bases, with 11 bases between.

The J gene is TRBJ1-2, the V gene TRBV18, with unresolved D. This CDR3 is 13 amino acids long. Looked up from germline, CDR1 is KGHSH and CDR2 is LQKENI. The V end was cut by 3 bases, the J end by 6 bases, with 11 bases between. This CDR3 is CASSPRTEDGYTF. The DNA of the CDR3 is TGTGCCAGCTCACCCCGGACGGAGGATGGCTACACCTTC.

This rearrangement joins TRBV7-2 to TRBJ2-5, with 7 positions matching TRBD1. The CDR3 is made up of 14 amino acids. CDR1 SGHTA and CDR2 FQGNSA come from the germline V gene. V lost 6 bases and J lost 5; bases outside the gene matches: 9. CDR3 nucleotides: TGTGCCAGCAGACGTGAGGGGGCCGGGGAGACCCAGTACTTC. Amino acids: CASRREGAGETQYF.

The chain couples TRBV4-1 to TRBJ2-3; D call uncertain. CDR1 and CDR2 (germline): MGHRA, YSYEKL. CDR3 size: 14 residues. The V end was cut by 4 bases, the J end by 2 bases, with 10 bases between. CDR3 sequence reads: CASSPLGATDTQYF. The CDR3 region has the DNA TGCGCCAGCAGCCCACTTGGAGCCACAGATACGCAGTATTTT.

The V gene is TRBV3-1 (or the pseudogene TRBV3-2), the J gene TRBJ1-5; possibly TRBD1 for D (5 bases). V was trimmed by 4 bases and J by 6 bases, leaving 13 bases between them. Germline values: CDR1 LGHDT, CDR2 YNNKEL (reference sequence). There are 14 residues in the CDR3. The CDR3 reads CASSRGTGGQPQHF. CDR3 nucleotides: TGTGCCAGCAGCCGCGGGACCGGCGGTCAGCCCCAGCATTTT.

This chain links TRBV28 with TRBJ1-1; 9 nucleotides line up with TRBD1. Trimming at V came to 8 bases and at J to 4 bases, leaving 8 bases not matched to a gene. CDR3 length: 14 residues. The germline gives CDR1 MDHEN, CDR2 SYDVKM. CDR3 coding DNA: TGTGCCAGCTCCGGGACAGGGAGTAGCACTGAAGCTTTCTTT. It translates to CASSGTGSSTEAFF.

The chain couples TRBV10-2 to TRBJ1-1; D is undetermined. V lost 6 bases and J lost 5, with 22 bases in between. This CDR3 has 16 residues. From germline, CDR1 is WSHSY and CDR2 SAAADI. CDR3 nucleotide sequence: TGCGCCAGCAGCCCCGAATCGACAATTTCGGTAACTGAAGCTTTCTTT. Its translation is CASSPESTISVTEAFF.